These 7 T cell receptor beta chains were sequenced from one sample in a study of blood T cell repertoires in COVID-19. Measured with immunoSEQ multiplex PCR; TCRdb has only the in-frame clones, and not every one. The sample consists of roughly 160,000 clones, about four fifths of them appearing once. What was sequenced was peripheral blood. The receptors stem from a woman in her 70s who had recovered from COVID-19.

The rearrangement uses TRBV11-2 and TRBJ2-7; TRBD1 matches at 12 bases. V lost 5 bases to trimming and J lost 5 bases; unmatched junction nucleotides: 7. The CDR3 length is 15 residues. Germline values: CDR1 SGHAT, CDR2 FQNNGV. CDR3 in DNA: TGTGCCAGCAGCACCCGGGACAGGGGGCTAGACGAGCAGTACTTC. It translates to CASSTRDRGLDEQYF.

CDR3 amino acids: CASGGRVGTDTQYF. CDR3 coding DNA: TGTGCCAGCGGGGGGAGGGTAGGCACAGATACGCAGTATTTT. J is TRBJ2-3 and V is TRBV7-3, with 7 nucleotides matching TRBD2. The CDR3 runs to 14 residues. Germline V gene lookup returns CDR1 SGHTA and CDR2 FQGTGA. V dropped 8 bases and J dropped 1; count of bases not matched to a gene: 6.

This chain connects TRBV27 to TRBJ2-3, with no clear D. Trimming pared 3 bases from V and 10 bases from J, leaving 14 bases between. Germline V gene data show CDR1 as MNHEY and CDR2 as SMNVEV (reference sequence). This CDR3 comprises 13 residues. For the CDR3, the DNA is TGTGCCAGCAGTTTGCGCCCCACCTACGCGCAGTATTTT. Protein: CASSLRPTYAQYF.

The V gene is TRBV5-4, the J gene TRBJ2-4; 15 bases fit TRBD2. The CDR3 is 19 residues long. Germline V gene lookup returns CDR1 SGHNT and CDR2 YYREEE (reference sequence). Unmatched junction bases numbered 8, after V lost 4 bases and J lost 0 bases. The CDR3 DNA follows: TGTGCCAGCAGCCCTTCCGGGACTAGCGGGGGGCTAGCCAAAAACATTCAGTACTTC. Translation: CASSPSGTSGGLAKNIQYF.

The chain carries TRBV4-2 and TRBJ2-5; 10 nucleotides line up with TRBD2. Trimming cost V 0 bases and J 5 bases; bases outside gene matches: 12. The CDR3 covers 18 residues. Germline-derived CDR1 and CDR2 are LGHNA and YNFKEQ. The CDR3 DNA reads as TGTGCCAGCAGCCAAGAGGGCCCGGGACTAGCGCGTTGGGAGACCCAGTACTTC. It specifies CASSQEGPGLARWETQYF.

The chain couples TRBV12-3 or TRBV12-4 to TRBJ1-1; perhaps TRBD1 as D (6 bases). Trimming removed 6 bases at V and 5 bases at J, with 10 bases between. The CDR3 has 12 residues. CDR3 sequence: CASSPDRTEAFF. The CDR3 coding sequence is TGTGCCAGCAGCCCTGACAGGACTGAAGCTTTCTTT.

This clone occurred once. The genes are TRBV18 and TRBJ1-4; weak D call: TRBD1 (5 bases). This CDR3 has 16 amino acids. V lost 2 bases and J lost 6, with 16 bases in between. CDR1 and CDR2 from the germline V gene are KGHSH and LQKENI. CDR3 in DNA: TGTGCCAGCTCACCAATCCCCCCAGGGTTAGATGAAAAACTGTTTTTT. The encoded protein is CASSPIPPGLDEKLFF.